A selection of T cell receptor beta chains follows, all from one sample in a study of Ad26.COV2.S vaccination and SARS-CoV-2 variants. The data were produced by immunoSEQ multiplex PCR, yet TCRdb's version contains in-frame clones alone and is incomplete. The table shows about 350,000 clones, with about 88% occurring only once. Sequenced material: peripheral blood, taken in a trial of Ad26.COV2.S vaccine versus placebo. These receptors came from a person between 18 and 60 years old who received the Ad26.COV2.S COVID-19 vaccine or a placebo. The CDR3 runs from the conserved cysteine through the conserved F or W. D genes are given only for firm matches. Clone size appears in some rows only: once, few, many, or a class for an expanded clone.

d_call	j_call	clone_size	v_call	cdr3_aa	cdr3_nt
-	TRBJ2-3	-	TRBV18	CASSLLQGKGTDTQYF	TGTGCCAGCTCACTTCTACAGGGAAAAGGCACAGATACGCAGTATTTT
TRBD2	TRBJ2-1	once	TRBV10-3	CAIRVAGGPNEQFF	TGTGCCATCAGAGTAGCGGGGGGGCCCAATGAGCAGTTCTTC
-	TRBJ2-3	-	TRBV2	CASSDRTGSSAQYF	TGTGCCAGCAGTGACAGGACGGGAAGTAGCGCGCAGTATTTT
-	TRBJ2-5	-	TRBV2	CASGPRGGETQYF	TGTGCCAGCGGCCCTCGGGGCGGGGAGACCCAGTACTTC
-	TRBJ2-1	-	TRBV5-1	CASSLAEGSYNEQFF	TGCGCCAGCAGCTTGGCCGAGGGCAGCTACAATGAGCAGTTCTTC
-	TRBJ2-7	many	TRBV6-5	CASSLRGPLYEQYF	TGTGCCAGCAGTTTGCGGGGGCCCCTCTACGAGCAGTACTTC
-	TRBJ2-5	few	TRBV25-1	CASSELGSQETQYF	TGTGCCAGCAGTGAATTAGGCAGCCAAGAGACCCAGTACTTC
-	TRBJ2-7	once	TRBV10-3	CAISDEQTYEQYF	TGTGCCATCAGCGACGAGCAGACCTACGAGCAGTACTTC
TRBD1	TRBJ1-1	-	TRBV15	CATSSSRQGNTEAFF	TGTGCCACCAGCAGTTCAAGACAGGGGAACACTGAAGCTTTCTTT
-	TRBJ2-6	-	TRBV18	CASSPPSGANVLTF	TGTGCCAGCTCACCCCCCTCTGGGGCCAACGTCCTGACTTTC